This TCR beta chain was obtained from a study of blood T cells in healthy people across ages. PCR was performed a second time for roughly 7 to 12 cycles using a sample-barcoded 5' primer and a J-beta primer mix. TCRdb fed the 5' RACE reads into MiXCR, producing one record per CDR3 protein. The data hold about 560,000 distinct CDR3 sequences, with about 25% observed a single time. CDR3 size: 14 residues. From germline, CDR1 is SGHTS and CDR2 YDEGEE. V shed 0 bases and J shed 9 bases, with 13 bases lying between them. This clonotype has just a few counts. These data also featured in a second study, about T cells of mothers and their children.

The receptor was isolated from a boy younger than 10 in good health. Source material: blood. The chain is built from TRBV5-8 and TRBJ2-1; D is undetermined. The CDR3 DNA reads TGTGCCAGCAGCTTGGGGTTAGGAATCGGTGAGCAGTTCTTC. Protein product: CASSLGLGIGEQFF. The full variable domain, rest sourced from reference TRBV5-8 and TRBJ2-1, is EAGVTQSPTHLIKTRGQQATLRCSPISGHTSVYWYQQALGLGLQFLLWYDEGEERNRGNFPPRFSGRQFPNYSSELNVNALELEDSALYLCASSLGLGIGEQFFGPGTRLTVL.